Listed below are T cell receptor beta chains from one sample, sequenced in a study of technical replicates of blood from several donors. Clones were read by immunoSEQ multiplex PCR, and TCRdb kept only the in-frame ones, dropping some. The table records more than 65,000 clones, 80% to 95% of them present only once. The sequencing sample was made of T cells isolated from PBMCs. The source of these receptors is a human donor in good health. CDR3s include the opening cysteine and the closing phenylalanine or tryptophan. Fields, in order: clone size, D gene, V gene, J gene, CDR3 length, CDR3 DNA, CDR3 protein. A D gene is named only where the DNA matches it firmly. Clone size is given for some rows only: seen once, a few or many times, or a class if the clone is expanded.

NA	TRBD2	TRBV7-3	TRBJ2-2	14	TGTGCCAGCAGCTTTAGCGGGAGCGGCGGGGAGCTGTTTTTT	CASSFSGSGGELFF
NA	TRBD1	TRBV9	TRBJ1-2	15	TGTGCCAGCAGCGTAGGGCTCCAGGGGGCTGAAGGCTACACCTTC	CASSVGLQGAEGYTF
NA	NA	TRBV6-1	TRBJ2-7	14	TGTGCCAGCAGTGAATCAGGGTACTCCTACGAGCAGTACTTC	CASSESGYSYEQYF
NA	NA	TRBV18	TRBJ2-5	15	TGTGCCAGCTCACCCGGGAGTTATTACCAAGAGACCCAGTACTTC	CASSPGSYYQETQYF
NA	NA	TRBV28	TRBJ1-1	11	TGTGCCAGCAGCAGGGGTACTGAAGCTTTCTTT	CASSRGTEAFF
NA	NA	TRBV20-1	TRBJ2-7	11	TGCAGTGCTAGTGTCCATCCCGAGCAGTACTTC	CSASVHPEQYF
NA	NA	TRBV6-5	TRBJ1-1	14	TGTGCCAGCAGTACCTATACAGCTAACACTGAAGCTTTCTTT	CASSTYTANTEAFF
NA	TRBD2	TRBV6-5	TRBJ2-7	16	TGTGCCAGCAGTTACTCGAGACAGCGGGAGGGCCGCGAGCAGTACTTC	CASSYSRQREGREQYF
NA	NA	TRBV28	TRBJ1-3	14	TGTGCCAGCAGCGATGGGACACTGGGAAACACCATATATTTT	CASSDGTLGNTIYF
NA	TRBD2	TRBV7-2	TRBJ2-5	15	TGTGCCAGCAGCGAGGGACTAGCGGGAGTGGAGACCCAGTACTTC	CASSEGLAGVETQYF
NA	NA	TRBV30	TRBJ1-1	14	TGTGCCTGGAGTGTCGGCAGGCCGAACACTGAAGCTTTCTTT	CAWSVGRPNTEAFF
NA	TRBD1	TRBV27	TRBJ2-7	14	TGTGCCAGCAGTTTTCTCCGGGACAGCTACGAGCAGTACTTC	CASSFLRDSYEQYF
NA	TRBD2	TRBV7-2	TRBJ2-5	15	TGTGCCAGCAGCCCGTTTAGCGGGAGGATAGAGACCCAGTACTTC	CASSPFSGRIETQYF
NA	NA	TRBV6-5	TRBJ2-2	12	TGTGCCAGCAGTTACAGCGTCGGGGAGCTGTTTTTT	CASSYSVGELFF
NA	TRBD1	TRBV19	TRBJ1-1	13	TGTGCCAGTACCCCCAGGGGGTTCACTGAAGCTTTCTTT	CASTPRGFTEAFF
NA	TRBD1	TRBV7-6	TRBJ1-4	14	TGTGCCAGCAGCTTGGGCAGGGGGGATGAAAAACTGTTTTTT	CASSLGRGDEKLFF
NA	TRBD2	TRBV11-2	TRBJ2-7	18	TGTGCCAGCAGCTTAGATCCTGCTAGCGGGATAAGCTCCTACGAGCAGTACTTC	CASSLDPASGISSYEQYF
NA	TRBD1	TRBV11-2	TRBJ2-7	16	TGTGCCAGCAGCTTGGGCCTAGGGACAGTCTCCTACGAGCAGTACTTC	CASSLGLGTVSYEQYF
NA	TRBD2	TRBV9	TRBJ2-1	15	TGTGCCAGCAGCCAGGGGCTAGCGGGAGAGAGTGAGCAGTTCTTC	CASSQGLAGESEQFF
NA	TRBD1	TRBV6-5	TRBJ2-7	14	TGTGCCAGTTGCCCTACAGGGGAGAACTACGAGCAGTACTTC	CASCPTGENYEQYF
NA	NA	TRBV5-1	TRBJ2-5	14	TGCGCCAGCAGCGGGGCAGCTATTCAAGAGACCCAGTACTTC	CASSGAAIQETQYF
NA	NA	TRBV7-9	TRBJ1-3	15	TGTGCCAGCAGCTTATTAGGGAGTAATGGAAACACCATATATTTT	CASSLLGSNGNTIYF
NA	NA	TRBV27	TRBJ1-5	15	TGTGCCAGCAGTCCACAGGGTAGGGGCAATCAGCCCCAGCATTTT	CASSPQGRGNQPQHF
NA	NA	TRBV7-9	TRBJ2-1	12	TGTGCCAGCAGCCACGGGAGCAATGAGCAGTTCTTC	CASSHGSNEQFF
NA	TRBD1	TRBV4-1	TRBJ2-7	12	TGCGCCAGCATGGGACAGACATACGAGCAGTACTTC	CASMGQTYEQYF
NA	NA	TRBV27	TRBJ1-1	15	TGTGCCAGCAGTTCACCGCGGGGCTTATACACTGAAGCTTTCTTT	CASSSPRGLYTEAFF
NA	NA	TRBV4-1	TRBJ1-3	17	TGCGCCAGCAGCCTTATAGAGACAGTACTCTCTGGAAACACCATATATTTT	CASSLIETVLSGNTIYF
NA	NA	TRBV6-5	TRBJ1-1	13	TGTGCCAGCAGTAACTCCGGGCCCGGGGAGGCTTTCTTT	CASSNSGPGEAFF
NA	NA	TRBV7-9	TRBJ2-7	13	TGTGCCAGCAGCTTAGAAGTCGAGTACGAGCAGTACTTC	CASSLEVEYEQYF
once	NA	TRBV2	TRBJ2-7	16	TGTGCCAGCATTAACAGGGGACTCCTCCTCTCCTACGAGCAGTACTTC	CASINRGLLLSYEQYF
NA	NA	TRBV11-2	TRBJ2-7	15	TGTGCCAGCAGCTACGCTCTGAAGGAGGGATGGGAGCAGTACTTC	CASSYALKEGWEQYF
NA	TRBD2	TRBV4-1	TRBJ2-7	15	TGCGCCAGCAGCCAGGTCCCTGGCGGGAGCTACGAGCAGTACTTC	CASSQVPGGSYEQYF
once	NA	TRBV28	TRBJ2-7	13	TGTGCCAGCAGTCCCGGGACACCTTACGAGCAGTACTTC	CASSPGTPYEQYF
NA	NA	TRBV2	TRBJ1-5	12	TGTGCCAGCAGTGGTATCGATCAGCCCCAGCATTTT	CASSGIDQPQHF
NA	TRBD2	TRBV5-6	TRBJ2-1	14	TGTGCCAGCAGCGAGGGACTACCGTACAATGAGCAGTTCTTC	CASSEGLPYNEQFF
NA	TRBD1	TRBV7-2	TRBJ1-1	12	TGTGCCAGCACCCAGGGGGCAGCTGAAGCTTTCTTT	CASTQGAAEAFF
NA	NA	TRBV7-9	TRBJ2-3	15	TGTGCCAGCAGCTTAGCGGGCAGCCTCACAGATACGCAGTATTTT	CASSLAGSLTDTQYF
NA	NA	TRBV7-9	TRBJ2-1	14	TGTGCCAGCAGTAGCGGCCGCCATTTGTATGAGCAGTTCTTC	CASSSGRHLYEQFF
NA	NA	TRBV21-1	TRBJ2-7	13	TGTGCCAGCCCTGTGGCGGGAGAGGACGAGCAGTACTTC	CASPVAGEDEQYF
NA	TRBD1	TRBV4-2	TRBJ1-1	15	TGTGCCAGCAGCCAGATGGACAGGGACGACACTGAAGCTTTCTTT	CASSQMDRDDTEAFF
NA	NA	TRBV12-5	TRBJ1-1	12	TGTGCTACCGAACAGTTGAACACTGAAGCTTTCTTT	CATEQLNTEAFF
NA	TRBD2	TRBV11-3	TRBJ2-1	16	TGTGCCAGCAGCCCTAGGACTAGCGGGAGATTAGGTGAGCAGTTCTTC	CASSPRTSGRLGEQFF
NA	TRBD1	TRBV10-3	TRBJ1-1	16	TGTGCCAGCCGACCTGGACAGGGGACTTTGAACACTGAAGCTTTCTTT	CASRPGQGTLNTEAFF